The clone carrying this TCR beta chain was counted a few times. The data derive from a study of blood T cells in healthy people across ages. Combining a sample-barcoded 5' primer with a J-beta primer mix, a second PCR ran for roughly 7 to 12 cycles. The template-switch adaptor was a 5' adaptor with 12 random nucleotides. It tagged each cDNA molecule. TCRdb used MiXCR to reprocess the 5' RACE reads, holding one entry per CDR3 protein. This repertoire shows hundreds of thousands of distinct CDR3 sequences, more than 25% found once; its top ten account for 15% to 20%. Germline loops: CDR1 KGHSH, CDR2 LQKENI. The CDR3 has 14 amino acids. The V and J ends lost 5 bases and 3 bases respectively, with 12 bases between them.

The TCR comes from an elderly woman in good health. The material sequenced was blood. The chain links TRBV18 to TRBJ2-3; D not resolved. CDR3 residues: CASSRTPETDTQYF. DNA for the CDR3: TGTGCCAGCTCAAGGACCCCCGAAACAGATACGCAGTATTTT.